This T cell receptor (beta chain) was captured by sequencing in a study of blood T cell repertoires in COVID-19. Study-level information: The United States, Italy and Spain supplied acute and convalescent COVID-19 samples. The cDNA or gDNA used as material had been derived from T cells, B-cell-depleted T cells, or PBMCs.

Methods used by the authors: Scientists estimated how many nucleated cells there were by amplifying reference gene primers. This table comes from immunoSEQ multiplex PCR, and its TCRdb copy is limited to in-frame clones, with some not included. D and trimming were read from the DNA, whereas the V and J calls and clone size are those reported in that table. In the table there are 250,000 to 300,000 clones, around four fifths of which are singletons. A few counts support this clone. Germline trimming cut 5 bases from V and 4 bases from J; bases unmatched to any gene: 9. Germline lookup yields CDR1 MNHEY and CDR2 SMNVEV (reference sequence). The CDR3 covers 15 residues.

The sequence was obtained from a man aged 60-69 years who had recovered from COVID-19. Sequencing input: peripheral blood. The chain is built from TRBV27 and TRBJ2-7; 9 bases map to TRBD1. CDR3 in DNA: TGTGCCAGCAGTGGACCGGGACAGGGAAAATACGAGCAGTACTTC. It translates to CASSGPGQGKYEQYF.